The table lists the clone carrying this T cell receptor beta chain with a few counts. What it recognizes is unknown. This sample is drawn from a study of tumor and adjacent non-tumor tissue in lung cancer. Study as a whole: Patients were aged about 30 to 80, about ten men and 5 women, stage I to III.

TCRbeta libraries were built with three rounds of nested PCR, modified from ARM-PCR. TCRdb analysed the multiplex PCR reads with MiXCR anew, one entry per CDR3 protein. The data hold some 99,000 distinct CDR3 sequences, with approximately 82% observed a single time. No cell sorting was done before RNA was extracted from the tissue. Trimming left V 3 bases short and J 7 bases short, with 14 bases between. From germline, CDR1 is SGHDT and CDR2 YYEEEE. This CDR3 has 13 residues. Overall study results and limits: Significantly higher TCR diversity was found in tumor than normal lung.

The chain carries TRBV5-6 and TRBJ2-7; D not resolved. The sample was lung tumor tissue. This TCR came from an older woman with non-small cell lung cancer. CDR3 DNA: TGTGCCAGCAGCTCGATCCGGGTGGGAGAGCAGTACTTC. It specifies CASSSIRVGEQYF.